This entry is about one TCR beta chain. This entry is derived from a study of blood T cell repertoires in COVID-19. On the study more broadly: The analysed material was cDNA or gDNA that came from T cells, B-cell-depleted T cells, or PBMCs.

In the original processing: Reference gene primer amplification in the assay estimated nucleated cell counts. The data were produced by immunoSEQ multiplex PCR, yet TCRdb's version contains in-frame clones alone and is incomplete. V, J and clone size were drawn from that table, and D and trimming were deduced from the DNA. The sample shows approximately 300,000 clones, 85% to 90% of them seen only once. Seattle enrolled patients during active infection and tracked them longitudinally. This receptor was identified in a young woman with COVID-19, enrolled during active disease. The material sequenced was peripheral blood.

The CDR3: CASSQDSPTIYGYTF. The CDR3 nucleotides read TGTGCCAGCAGCCAGGACAGTCCAACTATCTATGGCTACACCTTC. The V call is TRBV27, the J call TRBJ1-2, with D possibly TRBD1 on 6 matching bases. The germline V gene has CDR1 MNHEY and CDR2 SMNVEV (reference sequence). CDR3 length: 15 residues. V was pared by 6 bases and J by 4 bases, with 18 bases between.